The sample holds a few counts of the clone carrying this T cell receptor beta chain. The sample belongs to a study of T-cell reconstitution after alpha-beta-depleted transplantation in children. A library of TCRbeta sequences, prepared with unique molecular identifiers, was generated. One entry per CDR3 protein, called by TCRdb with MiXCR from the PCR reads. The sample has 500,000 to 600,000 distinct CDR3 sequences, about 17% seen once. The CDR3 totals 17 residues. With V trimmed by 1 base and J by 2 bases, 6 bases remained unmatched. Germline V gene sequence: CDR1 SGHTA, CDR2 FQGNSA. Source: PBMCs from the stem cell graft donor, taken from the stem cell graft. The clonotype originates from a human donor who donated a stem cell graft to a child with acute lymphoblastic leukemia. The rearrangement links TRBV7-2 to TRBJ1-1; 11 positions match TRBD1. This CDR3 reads CASSLGGQGALNTEAFF. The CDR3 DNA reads TGTGCCAGCAGCTTAGGCGGACAGGGGGCCCTTAACACTGAAGCTTTCTTT.